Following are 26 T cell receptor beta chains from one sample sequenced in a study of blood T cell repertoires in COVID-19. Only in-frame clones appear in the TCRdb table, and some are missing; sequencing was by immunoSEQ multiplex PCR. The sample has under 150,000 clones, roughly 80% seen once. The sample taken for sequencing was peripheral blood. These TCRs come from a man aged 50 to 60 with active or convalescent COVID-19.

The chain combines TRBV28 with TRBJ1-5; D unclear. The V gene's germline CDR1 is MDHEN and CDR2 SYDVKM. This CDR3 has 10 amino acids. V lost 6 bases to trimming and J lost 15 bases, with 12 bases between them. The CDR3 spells CASRTCQRHF. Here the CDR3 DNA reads TGTGCCAGCAGAACATGCCAACGGCATTTT.

The CDR3 region has the DNA TGTGCCAGTAGTATATCCACAGGGGGCGTTTCACCCCTCCACTTT. Translating it yields CASSISTGGVSPLHF. The J gene is TRBJ1-6, the V gene TRBV19; 9 bases are shared with TRBD1. Germline assignment: CDR1 LNHDA and CDR2 SQIVND (reference sequence). V trimming: 2 bases; J trimming: 9 bases; junction bases outside the gene matches: 5. There are 15 residues in the CDR3.

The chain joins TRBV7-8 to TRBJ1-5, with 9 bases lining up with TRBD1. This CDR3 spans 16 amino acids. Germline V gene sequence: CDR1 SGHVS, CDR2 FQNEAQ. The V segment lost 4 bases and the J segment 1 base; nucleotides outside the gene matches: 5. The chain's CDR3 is CASSSRTGASNQPQHF. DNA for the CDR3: TGTGCCAGCAGCTCCCGGACAGGGGCGAGCAATCAGCCCCAGCATTTT.

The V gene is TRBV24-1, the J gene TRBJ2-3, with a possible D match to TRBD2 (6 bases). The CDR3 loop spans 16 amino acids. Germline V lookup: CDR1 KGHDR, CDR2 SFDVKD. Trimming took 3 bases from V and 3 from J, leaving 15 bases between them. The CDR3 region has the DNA TGTGCCACCAGTGATCGCCTAGCGTACGCGACAGATACGCAGTATTTT. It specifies CATSDRLAYATDTQYF.

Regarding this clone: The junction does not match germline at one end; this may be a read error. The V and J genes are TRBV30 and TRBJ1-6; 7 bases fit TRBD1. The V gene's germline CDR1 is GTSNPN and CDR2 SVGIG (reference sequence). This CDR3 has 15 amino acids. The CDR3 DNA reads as TGTGCCGGGAGACAGAAGGGGGCCATAAGTTCACCCCTCCACTTT. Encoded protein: CAGRQKGAISSPLHF.

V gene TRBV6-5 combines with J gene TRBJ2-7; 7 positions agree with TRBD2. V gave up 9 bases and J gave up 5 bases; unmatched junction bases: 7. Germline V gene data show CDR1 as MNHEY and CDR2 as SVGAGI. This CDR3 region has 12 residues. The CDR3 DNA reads TGTGCCAGTAAGTCGGGAGGCGACGAGCAGTACTTC. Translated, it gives CASKSGGDEQYF.

The CDR3 sequence: CASSLEGDQPQHF. The CDR3 DNA reads TGTGCCAGCTCACTCGAGGGCGATCAGCCCCAGCATTTT. This sequence joins TRBV18 and TRBJ1-5; D ambiguous. CDR3 length: 13 residues. Germline-derived CDR1 and CDR2 are KGHSH and LQKENI. Trimming removed 4 bases from V and 5 bases from J, with 9 bases in between.

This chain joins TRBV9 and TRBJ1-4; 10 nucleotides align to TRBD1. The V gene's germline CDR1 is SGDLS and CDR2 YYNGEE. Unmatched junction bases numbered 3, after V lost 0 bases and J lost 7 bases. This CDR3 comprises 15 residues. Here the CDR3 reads CASSVAGQGIEKLFF. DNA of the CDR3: TGTGCCAGCAGCGTAGCGGGACAGGGGATTGAAAAACTGTTTTTT.

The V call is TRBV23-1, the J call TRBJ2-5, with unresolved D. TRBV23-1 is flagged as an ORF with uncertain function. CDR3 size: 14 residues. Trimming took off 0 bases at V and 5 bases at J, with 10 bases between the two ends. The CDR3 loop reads CASSQSAAGETQYF. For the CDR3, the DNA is TGCGCCAGCAGTCAATCGGCGGCTGGGGAGACCCAGTACTTC.

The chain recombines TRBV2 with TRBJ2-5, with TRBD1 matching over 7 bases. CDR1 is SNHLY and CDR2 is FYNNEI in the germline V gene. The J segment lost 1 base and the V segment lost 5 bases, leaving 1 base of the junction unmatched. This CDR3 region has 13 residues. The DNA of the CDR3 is TGTGCCAGCAGTAGGGACAGCCAAGAGACCCAGTACTTC. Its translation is CASSRDSQETQYF. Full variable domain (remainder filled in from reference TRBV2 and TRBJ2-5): EPEVTQTPSHQVTQMGQEVILRCVPISNHLYFYWYRQILGQKVEFLVSFYNNEISEKSEIFDDQFSVERPDGSNFTLKIRSTKLEDSAMYFCASSRDSQETQYFGPGTRLLVL.

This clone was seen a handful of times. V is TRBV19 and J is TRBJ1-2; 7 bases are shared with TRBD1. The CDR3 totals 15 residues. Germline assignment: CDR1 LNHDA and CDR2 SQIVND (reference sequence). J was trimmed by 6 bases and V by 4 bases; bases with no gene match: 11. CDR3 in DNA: TGTGCCAGTAGTACGACTTGGTGGGACAGTCATGGCTACACCTTC. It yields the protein CASSTTWWDSHGYTF.

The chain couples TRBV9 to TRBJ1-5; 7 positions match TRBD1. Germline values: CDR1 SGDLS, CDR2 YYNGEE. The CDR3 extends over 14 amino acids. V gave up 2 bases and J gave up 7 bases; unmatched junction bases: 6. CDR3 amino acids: CASSVGDSSQPQHF. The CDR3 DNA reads TGTGCCAGCAGCGTGGGGGACAGTTCACAGCCCCAGCATTTT.

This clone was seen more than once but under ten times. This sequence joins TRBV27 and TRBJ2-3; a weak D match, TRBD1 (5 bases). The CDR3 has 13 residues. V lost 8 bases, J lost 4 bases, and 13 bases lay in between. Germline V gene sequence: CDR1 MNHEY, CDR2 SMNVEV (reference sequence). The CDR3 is CASSDQGPDTQYF. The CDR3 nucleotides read TGTGCCAGCTCCGACCAGGGTCCAGATACGCAGTATTTT.

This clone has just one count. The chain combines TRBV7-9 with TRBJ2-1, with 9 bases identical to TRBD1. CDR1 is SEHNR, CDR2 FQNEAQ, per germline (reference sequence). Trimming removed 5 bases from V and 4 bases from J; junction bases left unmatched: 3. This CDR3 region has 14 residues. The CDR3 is CASSPGQGYNEQFF. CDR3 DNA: TGTGCCAGCAGCCCAGGACAGGGGTACAATGAGCAGTTCTTC.

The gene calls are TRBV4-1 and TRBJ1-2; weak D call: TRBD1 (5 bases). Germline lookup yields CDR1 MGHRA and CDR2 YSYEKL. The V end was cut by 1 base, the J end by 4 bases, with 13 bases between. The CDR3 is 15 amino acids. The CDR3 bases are TGCGCCAGCAGCCAAGCGCCAGGGCCTAGCTATGGCTACACCTTC. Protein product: CASSQAPGPSYGYTF.

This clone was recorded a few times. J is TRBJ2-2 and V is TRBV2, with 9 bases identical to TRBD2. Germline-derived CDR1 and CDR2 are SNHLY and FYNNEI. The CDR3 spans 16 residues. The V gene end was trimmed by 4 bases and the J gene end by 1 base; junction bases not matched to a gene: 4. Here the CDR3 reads CASSVLAGKNTGELFF. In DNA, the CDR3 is TGTGCCAGCAGTGTTCTAGCGGGGAAGAACACCGGGGAGCTGTTTTTT.

In nucleotides, the CDR3 is TGTGCCAGCAGCTCGGCGGGGGCCTACAATGAGCAGTTCTTC. Residues: CASSSAGAYNEQFF. The chain uses TRBV7-2 and TRBJ2-1; 7 bases are a match to TRBD2. The V gene's germline CDR1 is SGHTA and CDR2 FQGNSA. The CDR3 extends over 14 amino acids. The ends lost 4 bases at V and 2 bases at J; junction bases unmatched: 2.

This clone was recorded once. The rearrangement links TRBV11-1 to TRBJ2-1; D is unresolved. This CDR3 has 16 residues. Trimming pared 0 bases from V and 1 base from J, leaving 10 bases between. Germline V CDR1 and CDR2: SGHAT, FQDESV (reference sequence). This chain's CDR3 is CASSLAHTMSYNEQFF. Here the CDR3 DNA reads TGTGCCAGCAGCTTAGCGCACACCATGTCCTACAATGAGCAGTTCTTC.

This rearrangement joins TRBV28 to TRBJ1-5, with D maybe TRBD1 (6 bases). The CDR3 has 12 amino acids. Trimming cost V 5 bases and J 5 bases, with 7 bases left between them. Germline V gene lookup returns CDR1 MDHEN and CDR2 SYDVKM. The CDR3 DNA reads TGTGCCAGCAGTCAGGGGTATCAGCCCCAGCATTTT. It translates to CASSQGYQPQHF.

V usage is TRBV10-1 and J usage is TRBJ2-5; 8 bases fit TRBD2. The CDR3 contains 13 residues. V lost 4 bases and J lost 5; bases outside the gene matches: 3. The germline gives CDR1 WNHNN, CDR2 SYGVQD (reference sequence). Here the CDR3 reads CASSAGGSETQYF. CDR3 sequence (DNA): TGCGCCAGCAGTGCGGGAGGGTCGGAGACCCAGTACTTC.

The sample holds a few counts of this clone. The CDR3 DNA follows: TGTGCCAGCAGCGTAGATGCCCAGGGATTCTATGGCTACACCTTC. This sequence encodes CASSVDAQGFYGYTF. The V and J genes are TRBV9 and TRBJ1-2, with D possibly being TRBD1 (5 bases). The germline CDR1 and CDR2 sequences are SGDLS and YYNGEE. The CDR3 has 15 amino acids. V was cut by 0 bases and J by 4 bases, with 13 bases left in between.

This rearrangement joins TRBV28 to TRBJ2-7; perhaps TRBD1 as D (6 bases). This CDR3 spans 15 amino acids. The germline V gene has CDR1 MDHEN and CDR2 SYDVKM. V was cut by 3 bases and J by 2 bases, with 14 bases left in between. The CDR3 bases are TGTGCCAGCAGTTTGGTACAGGGTTTCACCTACGAGCAGTACTTC. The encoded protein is CASSLVQGFTYEQYF.

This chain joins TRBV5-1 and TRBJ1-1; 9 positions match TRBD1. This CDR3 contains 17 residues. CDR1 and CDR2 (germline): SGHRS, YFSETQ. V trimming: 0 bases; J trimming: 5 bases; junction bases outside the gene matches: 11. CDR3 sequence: CASSLARNRGQRTEAFF. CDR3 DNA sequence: TGCGCCAGCAGCTTGGCCCGGAACAGGGGGCAGCGGACTGAAGCTTTCTTT.

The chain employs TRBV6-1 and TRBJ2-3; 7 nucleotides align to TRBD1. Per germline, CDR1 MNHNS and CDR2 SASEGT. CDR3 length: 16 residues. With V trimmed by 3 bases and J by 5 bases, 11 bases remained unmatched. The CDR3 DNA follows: TGTGCCAGCAGTGATTTCCGGACAGGTACGGGAGATACGCAGTATTTT. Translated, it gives CASSDFRTGTGDTQYF.

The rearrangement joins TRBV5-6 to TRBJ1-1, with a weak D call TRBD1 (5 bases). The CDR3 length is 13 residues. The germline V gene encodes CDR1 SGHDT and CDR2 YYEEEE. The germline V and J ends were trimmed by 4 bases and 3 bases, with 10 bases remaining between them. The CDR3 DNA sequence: TGTGCCAGCAGCGTGGGGCGGGACACTGAAGCTTTCTTT. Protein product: CASSVGRDTEAFF.

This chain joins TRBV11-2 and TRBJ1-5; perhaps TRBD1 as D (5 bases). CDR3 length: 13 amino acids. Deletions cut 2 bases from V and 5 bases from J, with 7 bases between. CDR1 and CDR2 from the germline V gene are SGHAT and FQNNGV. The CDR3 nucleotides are TGTGCCAGCAGCTTACAAGGGGATCAGCCCCAGCATTTT. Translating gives CASSLQGDQPQHF.